This T cell receptor (beta chain) was sequenced during a study of blood T cell repertoires in COVID-19. Background on the study: Researchers got acute and convalescent COVID-19 samples from the United States, Italy and Spain. Sample material is recorded as cDNA or gDNA derived from T cells, B-cell-depleted T cells, or PBMCs.

Germline V CDR1 and CDR2: SGHNT, YYREEE (reference sequence). V was clipped by 4 bases and J by 7 bases, with 27 bases between them. The CDR3 runs to 17 residues. This clone appeared once. Methods used by the authors: The authors estimated nucleated cell counts from reference gene primer amplification. Profiled with immunoSEQ multiplex PCR; TCRdb holds only in-frame clones, not every one. That table is the source of V, J and clone size, and D and trimming were worked out from the DNA. The sample carries roughly 300,000 clones, 87% recorded once. The source material was peripheral blood. The source is a woman aged 50 to 60 who had recovered from COVID-19. This chain connects TRBV5-4 to TRBJ2-7; maybe TRBD2 (5 bases). The CDR3 here is CASSGTWAGGTSTEQYF. As DNA, the CDR3 is TGTGCCAGCAGCGGCACGTGGGCAGGAGGAACTTCTACAGAGCAGTACTTC. The full variable domain, with the rest looked up from reference TRBV5-4 and TRBJ2-7, is ETGVTQSPTHLIKTRGQQVTLRCSSQSGHNTVSWYQQALGQGPQFIFQYYREEENGRGNFPPRFSGLQFPNYSSELNVNALELDDSALYLCASSGTWAGGTSTEQYFGPGTRLTVT.